This TCR beta chain was found in a study of blood T cells in healthy people across ages (dated by TCRdb to the mid-2010s). As for the study more broadly: In model experiments, template switching captured roughly one uniquely barcoded TCR beta cDNA molecule for every two T cells. The study measured age-related changes in TCR beta repertoire diversity using deep sequencing normalized with unique cDNA molecular identifiers. The donors were split into four age groups: young (average 16 years), middle-aged (over 35), aged (roughly 60) and long-lived (approximately 89). To avoid experimental bias, donors of different ages were spread randomly across the sequencing lanes. Using the same blood draw, the study looked at two additional independent replicas of 1 million unique cDNA reads for two donors, one aged 18 to 30 and the other aged 80 or older. The research as a whole found: Total diversity estimates from one million sequenced T cells were considered lower bounds and underestimates. Because the CMV infection status of the donors was unknown, age-related changes in expanded clonotypes may potentially have been confounded. The percentage of naive T cells measured by flow cytometry correlated strongly with observed TCR beta diversity. Compared with the aged group, the long-lived group had more naive CD4+ T cells, fewer expanded clones and increased TCR diversity, a pattern suggesting age selection. Bulk unsorted PBMC profiling prevented conclusive comparison of naive and antigen-experienced compartments. As age increased, observed TCR beta diversity per million T cells dropped in a roughly linear way, and a significant reduction was already evident by age roughly 36.

V sheds 6 bases and J sheds 2 bases, leaving 13 bases between their ends. The CDR3 has 14 amino acids, counting the end cysteine and phenylalanine. Just CDR3 DNA is preserved here, 42 bases in frame from base 1. The germline V gene (reference sequence) gives CDR1 as LGHDT and CDR2 as YNNKEL. This clonotype was seen a handful of times. Its cognate antigen has yet to be identified. The input lacks base qualities; no much larger clone sits a single base away. Preparation of the library involved 5' RACE. The listed sequencing device is Illumina HiSeq 2500. A second PCR of about 7 to 12 cycles was performed with a sample-barcoded 5' primer and a J-beta primer mix. A template-switch 5' adaptor carrying 12 random nucleotides introduced a unique molecular identifier onto each TCR beta cDNA molecule. At least 3 million CDR3-containing paired-end reads were obtained from each sample. All of the RNA was converted into first-strand cDNA using the Mint cDNA synthesis kit, with a TRBC-specific oligonucleotide serving as the primer. After uracil-DNA glycosylase treatment, a first 18-cycle PCR used universal primers M1SS and BC2_uni_R on all cDNA. The study's processing was this. Each sample was normalized by randomly selecting 1 million high-quality reads, each carrying a distinct molecular identifier. Instead of being binned into consensus sequences, reads that shared molecular identifiers were thrown out. MiTCR, with a Q25 quality threshold and the strictest error-elimination algorithm, was used for CDR3 identification, clonotype clustering and error correction. A nonparametric unseen species model with Euler transformation was used to estimate a lower bound on total TCR beta diversity. TCRdb passed the public sequencing reads through fastp at Q25 and MiXCR, retaining productive beta sequences. Identical CDR3 protein sequences are pooled into one entry, listed with their most common genes and DNA. The V and J calls, along with clone size, are taken from TCRdb and not from the paper's own processing. Across this sample there are approximately 790,000 distinct CDR3 sequences, with less than 80% seen only once. Clones ranked in the top ten supply about 27% of the sample.

Systemically healthy Caucasian individuals from Russia, around 39 in total and aged about 6 to 90 years, were included as donors. Roughly 9.5 milliliters of peripheral blood were drawn from each donor into EDTA-treated Vacutainer tubes. PBMCs were isolated by Ficoll-Paque density-gradient centrifugation, with at least 6.5 million obtained per sample. Total RNA, at least 5 micrograms per sample, was extracted from PBMCs with Trizol reagent. The percentages of naive CD45RAhigh/CD27high T cells were determined by flow cytometry on a PBMC aliquot from every donor. The sequencing sample was made of blood. The source of this sequence is a man aged 30 to 45 in good health. The chain is encoded by TRBV3-1 joined to TRBJ1-1; TRBD1 is a possible D gene, resting on 6 matching bases. In nucleotides, the sequence is TGTGCCAGCAGACCGACAGGTCTCAACACTGAAGCTTTCTTT. Its translation is CASRPTGLNTEAFF. Where the CDR3 stops, the reference TRBV3-1 and TRBJ1-1 genes take over; the full variable domain is DTAVSQTPKYLVTQMGNDKSIKCEQNLGHDTMYWYKQDSKKFLKIMFSYNNKELIINETVPNRFSPKSPDKAHLNLHINSLELGDSAVYFCASRPTGLNTEAFFGQGTRLTVV.